What follows are 32 T cell receptor beta chains derived from one specimen sequenced in a study of blood T cell repertoires in COVID-19. The table came from immunoSEQ multiplex PCR; TCRdb's copy has only in-frame clones and leaves some out. The sample carries roughly 92,000 clones, 87% recorded once. Sequenced input: peripheral blood. These receptor sequences come from a woman at least 80 years old with acute or convalescent COVID-19.

CDR3 in DNA: TGTGCCACCGGGACTAGCGGGGGGGCCCTAGAGACCCAGTACTTC. Translated, it gives CATGTSGGALETQYF. V usage is TRBV10-3 and J usage is TRBJ2-5; 16 nucleotides agree with TRBD2. The length of the CDR3 is 15 residues. Looked up from germline, CDR1 is ENHRY and CDR2 is SYGVKD. Unmatched junction bases numbered 6, after V lost 10 bases and J lost 4 bases.

The CDR3 region is CASSQTENKAFF. Here the CDR3 DNA reads TGTGCCAGCAGCCAGACAGAAAACAAAGCTTTCTTT. The V call is TRBV7-8, the J call TRBJ1-1; possible D gene TRBD1, 5 bases. V was pared by 5 bases and J by 9 bases, with 13 bases between. The CDR3 is made up of 12 amino acids. The germline CDR1 and CDR2 sequences are SGHVS and FQNEAQ.

The V and J genes are TRBV6-2 or TRBV6-3 and TRBJ1-1; D gene uncertain. The CDR3 consists of 11 residues. CDR1 and CDR2 (germline): MNHEY, SVGEGT. Trimming removed 2 bases at V and 5 bases at J, with 3 bases between. CDR3 amino acids: CASSYLTEAFF. The CDR3 DNA reads as TGTGCCAGCAGTTACCTAACTGAAGCTTTCTTT.

This clone was recorded only once. This chain joins TRBV25-1 and TRBJ1-3; D not certain. The CDR3 has 11 residues. In germline, CDR1 is MGHDK, CDR2 SYGVNS. V was clipped by 4 bases and J by 4 bases, with 2 bases between them. The CDR3 loop reads CASSVGNTIYF. The CDR3 DNA sequence: TGTGCCAGCAGTGTAGGAAACACCATATATTTT.

This chain connects TRBV5-1 to TRBJ1-2, with 8 bases identical to TRBD1. V was clipped by 4 bases and J by 11 bases; unmatched bases: 13. This CDR3 region has 14 residues. CDR1 is SGHRS, CDR2 YFSETQ, per germline. The CDR3 loop is CASSLSGQGERYTF. In nucleotides, the CDR3 is TGCGCCAGCAGCCTAAGCGGACAGGGTGAGAGGTACACCTTC.

On this clone: This same CDR3 is encoded by further DNA sequences in the sample. J is TRBJ1-1 and V is TRBV6-5, with D possibly being TRBD1 (6 bases). Trimming took off 2 bases at V and 7 bases at J, with 8 bases between the two ends. The germline gives CDR1 MNHEY, CDR2 SVGAGI. The CDR3 runs 12 residues. CDR3 protein: CASSYRGGEAFF. CDR3 bases: TGTGCCAGCAGTTACAGGGGGGGTGAAGCTTTCTTT.

The V call is TRBV15, the J call TRBJ2-6; TRBD1 is a possible D gene (6 bases). Germline assignment: CDR1 LNHNV and CDR2 YYDKDF (reference sequence). The CDR3 has 22 amino acids. V lost 1 base to trimming and J lost 0 bases, with 25 bases between them. CDR3 coding DNA: TGTGCCACCAGCAGAGCAGGGGATTACGGCCTTACCGCCAACTCTGGGGCCAACGTCCTGACTTTC. The encoded protein is CATSRAGDYGLTANSGANVLTF.

V is TRBV27 and J is TRBJ1-2; 9 nucleotides agree with TRBD1. V dropped 7 bases and J dropped 2; count of bases not matched to a gene: 11. This CDR3 contains 16 residues. Germline CDR1 MNHEY, CDR2 SMNVEV (reference sequence). The CDR3 nucleotides read TGTGCCAGCACCGTTACGGGTGGGACAGGGAACTATGGCTACACCTTC. Protein product: CASTVTGGTGNYGYTF.

This chain connects TRBV6-6 to TRBJ1-1; a possible D gene is TRBD1 (6 bases). The CDR3 has 14 residues. V was pared by 2 bases and J by 0 bases, with 7 bases between. Germline CDR1 and CDR2: MNHNY and SVGAGI (reference sequence). The CDR3 region has the DNA TGTGCCAGCAGTTACAGGGGGATGAACACTGAAGCTTTCTTT. Residues: CASSYRGMNTEAFF.

The chain recombines TRBV6-2 or TRBV6-3 with TRBJ1-1; D is unclear. V was cut by 7 bases and J by 0 bases, with 12 bases left in between. This CDR3 is built from 14 residues. CDR1 is MNHEY and CDR2 is SVGEGT in the germline V gene. As DNA, the CDR3 is TGTGCCAGCACCCCCCACATCATGAACACTGAAGCTTTCTTT. It specifies CASTPHIMNTEAFF.

The chain joins TRBV2 to TRBJ1-2; no clear D. CDR3 size: 12 residues. Germline-derived CDR1 and CDR2 are SNHLY and FYNNEI. With 4 bases removed from V and 1 base from J, the gap between germline ends came to 4 bases. The CDR3 region is CASSAVNYGYTF. The CDR3 DNA is TGTGCCAGCAGTGCTGTTAACTATGGCTACACCTTC.

This chain's CDR3 is CASTLAGTGELFF. In nucleotides, the CDR3 is TGTGCCAGCACCCTAGCGGGAACCGGGGAGCTGTTTTTT. The chain is built from TRBV2 and TRBJ2-2; 9 positions agree with TRBD2. This CDR3 has 13 residues. Germline CDR1 and CDR2: SNHLY and FYNNEI. J was trimmed by 5 bases and V by 7 bases; bases with no gene match: 2.

The CDR3 sequence is CSASQGGWSNQPQHF. As DNA, the CDR3 is TGCAGTGCTAGTCAGGGAGGTTGGAGCAATCAGCCCCAGCATTTT. This chain joins TRBV20-1 and TRBJ1-5; a possible D gene is TRBD1 (5 bases). V lost 3 bases and J lost 1, with 13 bases in between. This CDR3 contains 15 residues. In germline, CDR1 is DFQATT, CDR2 SNEGSKA (reference sequence).

This clone was counted between two and nine times. This chain uses TRBV30 with TRBJ2-5, with 12 bases fitting TRBD2. There are 15 residues in the CDR3. V gave up 5 bases and J gave up 4 bases; unmatched junction bases: 8. CDR1 is GTSNPN, CDR2 SVGIG, per germline (reference sequence). CDR3 in amino acids: CAWFGASGRAETQYF. CDR3 bases: TGTGCCTGGTTTGGCGCTAGCGGGAGGGCAGAGACCCAGTACTTC.

The chain has TRBV5-6 and TRBJ2-4; D is unresolved. The CDR3 has 16 amino acids. Germline V gene sequence: CDR1 SGHDT, CDR2 YYEEEE. Trimming took off 6 bases at V and 0 bases at J, with 16 bases between the two ends. The CDR3 region is CASTNRFTGAKNIQYF. Here the CDR3 DNA reads TGTGCCAGCACCAACCGGTTCACTGGAGCCAAAAACATTCAGTACTTC.

The chain employs TRBV6-2 or TRBV6-3 and TRBJ2-3; no clear D. Germline V gene sequence: CDR1 MNHEY, CDR2 SVGEGT. With 5 bases removed from V and 6 bases from J, the gap between germline ends came to 6 bases. The CDR3 extends over 11 amino acids. CDR3 sequence: CASSPYDTQYF. CDR3 bases: TGTGCCAGCAGTCCCTACGATACGCAGTATTTT.

This clone occurred a few times. The chain combines TRBV5-1 with TRBJ2-3; weak D call: TRBD1 (6 bases). This CDR3 comprises 17 residues. The germline V gene encodes CDR1 SGHRS and CDR2 YFSETQ. V gave up 0 bases and J gave up 0 bases, with 14 bases separating them. CDR3 DNA sequence: TGCGCCAGCAGCTTGGCCCCAGGGGTCACTAGCACAGATACGCAGTATTTT. Its translation is CASSLAPGVTSTDTQYF.

This chain links TRBV6-5 with TRBJ2-5, with D unresolved. The CDR3 is made up of 13 amino acids. Trimming removed 4 bases at V and 5 bases at J, with 11 bases between. Germline CDR1 MNHEY, CDR2 SVGAGI. The CDR3 protein is CASSLNYAETQYF. In DNA, the CDR3 is TGTGCCAGCAGTTTGAACTACGCGGAGACCCAGTACTTC.

This clone was counted once. This sequence joins TRBV6-5 and TRBJ2-2; 8 bases are shared with TRBD1. The CDR3 has 14 amino acids. The V gene's germline CDR1 is MNHEY and CDR2 SVGAGI. The ends lost 4 bases at V and 4 bases at J; junction bases unmatched: 2. The CDR3 loop reads CASSLTGVTGELFF. CDR3 bases: TGTGCCAGCAGTTTGACAGGGGTCACCGGGGAGCTGTTTTTT.

CDR3 sequence (DNA): TGTGCCAGCAGCTTAGAGGTCGGGGGGGCCCAGATAAAGACCCAGTACTTC. Protein sequence: CASSLEVGGAQIKTQYF. This chain uses TRBV7-2 with TRBJ2-5; 8 bases fit TRBD2. V gave up 1 base and J gave up 6 bases; unmatched junction bases: 13. CDR1 is SGHTA, CDR2 FQGNSA, per germline. CDR3 length equals 17 residues.

V usage is TRBV28 and J usage is TRBJ1-1, with D unclear. Trimming stripped 8 bases from V and 1 base from J, with 11 bases between. In germline, CDR1 is MDHEN, CDR2 SYDVKM. This CDR3 comprises 13 residues. CDR3 DNA sequence: TGTGCCAGCGTCTCGGGTCCGAACACTGAAGCTTTCTTT. Encoded protein: CASVSGPNTEAFF.

V gene TRBV6-2 or TRBV6-3 combines with J gene TRBJ1-2; the match to TRBD1 covers 9 bases. J was trimmed by 4 bases and V by 0 bases; bases with no gene match: 3. The CDR3 is made up of 15 amino acids. Germline loops: CDR1 MNHEY, CDR2 SVGEGT. CDR3 loop: CASSYSDRGSYGYTF. CDR3 sequence (DNA): TGTGCCAGCAGTTACTCGGACAGGGGTAGCTATGGCTACACCTTC.

This chain joins TRBV30 and TRBJ1-6; TRBD1 agrees at 8 bases. CDR3 length: 15 residues. V shed 0 bases, J shed 7 bases, and the junction held 5 bases outside the gene matches. In germline, CDR1 is GTSNPN, CDR2 SVGIG (reference sequence). Written as DNA, the CDR3 is TGTGCCTGGAGTGTGGGGACAGGTGGAAATTCACCCCTCCACTTT. Translated: CAWSVGTGGNSPLHF. Full variable domain (remainder filled in from reference TRBV30 and TRBJ1-6): SQTIHQWPATLVQPVGSPLSLECTVEGTSNPNLYWYRQAAGRGLQLLFYSVGIGQISSEVPQNLSASRPQDRQFILSSKKLLLSDSGFYLCAWSVGTGGNSPLHFGNGTRLTVT.

V gene TRBV5-1 combines with J gene TRBJ2-2; 13 bases fit TRBD2. V lost 4 bases to trimming and J lost 7 bases; unmatched junction nucleotides: 4. CDR1 is SGHRS, CDR2 YFSETQ, per germline. The CDR3 consists of 15 residues. This CDR3 is CASSLRTSGGGELFF. The CDR3 DNA reads TGCGCCAGCAGCCTTCGGACTAGCGGGGGCGGGGAGCTGTTTTTT.

This chain links TRBV18 with TRBJ2-7; 8 nucleotides agree with TRBD2. Unmatched junction bases numbered 4, after V lost 3 bases and J lost 3 bases. The germline gives CDR1 KGHSH, CDR2 LQKENI. The CDR3 runs to 14 residues. The CDR3 bases are TGTGCCAGCTCACCTGAAGCGGGGGTCTACGAGCAGTACTTC. It encodes CASSPEAGVYEQYF.

The chain joins TRBV30 to TRBJ1-2; D may be TRBD1 (6 bases). Per germline, CDR1 GTSNPN and CDR2 SVGIG (reference sequence). The CDR3 runs 14 residues. With 0 bases removed from V and 7 bases from J, the gap between germline ends came to 15 bases. CDR3 in DNA: TGTGCCTGGAGTGTACGGGGGGGGGCAATTGGCTACACCTTC. It encodes CAWSVRGGAIGYTF. The full variable domain, its missing parts supplied by reference TRBV30 and TRBJ1-2, is SQTIHQWPATLVQPVGSPLSLECTVEGTSNPNLYWYRQAAGRGLQLLFYSVGIGQISSEVPQNLSASRPQDRQFILSSKKLLLSDSGFYLCAWSVRGGAIGYTFGSGTRLTVV.

The V and J genes are TRBV5-1 and TRBJ1-3; unclear D gene. Trimming left V 1 base short and J 1 base short, with 12 bases between. The CDR3 length is 16 residues. Germline V gene data show CDR1 as SGHRS and CDR2 as YFSETQ. The DNA for the CDR3 is TGCGCCAGCAGCTTGTGGGCAGAAGGATCTGGAAACACCATATATTTT. Translated: CASSLWAEGSGNTIYF.

This clone was observed a single time. CDR3 amino acids: CASNWSGGSGNTIYF. Written as DNA, the CDR3 is TGTGCCAGCAACTGGTCGGGGGGCTCTGGAAACACCATATATTTT. The chain has TRBV6-5 and TRBJ1-3, with TRBD1 as a possible D gene (5 bases). V was clipped by 7 bases and J by 0 bases, with 13 bases between them. The CDR3 covers 15 residues. Germline V gives CDR1 MNHEY, CDR2 SVGAGI.

The chain employs TRBV5-5 and TRBJ1-1; 7 positions agree with TRBD1. This CDR3 is 15 amino acids long. From germline, CDR1 is SGHKS and CDR2 YYEKEE (reference sequence). V trimming: 4 bases; J trimming: 0 bases; junction bases outside the gene matches: 6. The CDR3 region has the DNA TGTGCCAGCAGCCCCGTCGACAGGGTGAACACTGAAGCTTTCTTT. Its translation is CASSPVDRVNTEAFF.

CDR3 protein: CASRHVARTGFNQPQHF. CDR3 DNA sequence: TGTGCAAGTCGCCACGTTGCCCGGACAGGGTTTAATCAGCCCCAGCATTTT. The chain employs TRBV12-2 and TRBJ1-5; TRBD1 is taken as the D call from the table, unchecked against the DNA. TRBV12-2 counts as a pseudogene. The CDR3 loop spans 17 amino acids.

V usage is TRBV19 and J usage is TRBJ2-7; 8 nucleotides line up with TRBD1. Trimming cost V 1 base and J 2 bases; bases outside gene matches: 4. Per germline, CDR1 LNHDA and CDR2 SQIVND (reference sequence). The CDR3 has 15 residues. The CDR3 loop reads CASSIVAQGAYEQYF. DNA of the CDR3: TGTGCCAGTAGTATAGTAGCACAGGGGGCCTACGAGCAGTACTTC.

The chain has TRBV11-1 and TRBJ1-2, with D perhaps matching TRBD1 (5 bases). V was shortened by 2 bases and J by 5 bases, with 6 bases between the two germline ends. CDR1 and CDR2 from the germline V gene are SGHAT and FQDESV (reference sequence). The CDR3 contains 12 residues. The CDR3 DNA is TGTGCCAGCAGCTTACAGGGATATGGCTACACCTTC. It encodes CASSLQGYGYTF. The variable domain in full, with the rest retrieved from reference TRBV11-1 and TRBJ1-2, is EAEVAQSPRYKITEKSQAVAFWCDPISGHATLYWYRQILGQGPELLVQFQDESVVDDSQLPKDRFSAERLKGVDSTLKIQPAELGDSAMYLCASSLQGYGYTFGSGTRLTVV.